Listed below are T cell receptor beta chains from one sample, sequenced in a study of blood T cell repertoires in COVID-19. Measured with immunoSEQ multiplex PCR; TCRdb has only the in-frame clones, and not every one. Of about 160,000 clones detected, over 75% appear once; the ten largest clones hold approximately 5.1%. The sequenced sample was PBMCs or T cells enriched from blood (not recorded which). The receptors were gathered from a woman in her thirties or forties with acute COVID-19. CDR3s include the opening cysteine and the closing phenylalanine or tryptophan. D genes are given only for firm matches. Size tells how often a clone was seen (once, few, many) or the class of an expanded clone, and some rows leave it out.

J gene	V gene	clone size	CDR3 length	D gene	CDR3 protein	CDR3 DNA
TRBJ1-2	TRBV11-3	.	13	.	CASSLGGDYGYTF	TGTGCCAGCAGCTTAGGAGGCGACTATGGCTACACCTTC
TRBJ1-2	TRBV29-1	.	13	.	CSVHRLANYGYTF	TGCAGCGTCCACAGACTAGCTAACTATGGCTACACCTTC
TRBJ1-2	TRBV7-9	.	17	TRBD1	CASSLLAGGGYSPGYTF	TGTGCCAGCAGCTTATTGGCAGGGGGAGGCTATAGTCCCGGCTACACCTTC
TRBJ1-2	TRBV4-2	.	15	.	CASSPGGGVGYGYTF	TGTGCCAGCAGCCCCGGGGGGGGCGTCGGCTATGGCTACACCTTC
TRBJ2-3	TRBV11-2	.	16	TRBD2	CASSGLAVPSTDTQYF	TGTGCCAGCAGCGGACTAGCGGTACCTAGCACAGATACGCAGTATTTT
TRBJ2-3	TRBV5-4	.	15	TRBD2	CASSLDSGFTDTQYF	TGTGCCAGCAGCTTGGATAGCGGGTTCACAGATACGCAGTATTTT
TRBJ1-1	TRBV7-3	once	13	.	CASSSAGPTEAFF	TGTGCCAGCAGCTCCGCGGGGCCCACTGAAGCTTTCTTT
TRBJ2-3	TRBV5-1	.	15	TRBD2	CASSPTSGRADTQYF	TGCGCCAGCAGCCCAACTAGCGGGAGGGCAGATACGCAGTATTTT
TRBJ2-7	TRBV11-2	.	16	.	CASSFSLGLGAYEQYF	TGTGCCAGCAGCTTCTCCCTGGGGCTAGGGGCCTACGAGCAGTACTTC
TRBJ2-3	TRBV27	.	13	.	CASSFAGRDTQYF	TGTGCCAGCAGTTTTGCAGGGCGTGATACGCAGTATTTT
TRBJ2-2	TRBV4-1	.	15	.	CASSQEGSGAGELFF	TGCGCCAGCAGCCAAGAAGGTTCCGGGGCCGGGGAGCTGTTTTTT
TRBJ2-3	TRBV7-2	few	17	TRBD2	CASTPGTSGSAPDTQYF	TGTGCCAGCACCCCCGGGACTAGCGGGAGCGCCCCAGATACGCAGTATTTT
TRBJ1-3	TRBV6-5	.	14	.	CASEEGNSGNTIYF	TGTGCCAGCGAGGAGGGAAACTCTGGAAACACCATATATTTT
TRBJ2-5	TRBV7-2	.	15	TRBD2	CASSFDSGYVETQYF	TGTGCCAGCAGCTTTGATAGCGGGTACGTGGAGACCCAGTACTTC
TRBJ2-2	TRBV11-3	.	13	TRBD1	CASRKGGPGELFF	TGTGCCAGCAGAAAAGGGGGCCCCGGGGAGCTGTTTTTT
TRBJ2-5	TRBV19	.	16	.	CASSNTGSGYVETQYF	TGTGCCAGTAGTAATACGGGTAGCGGCTATGTTGAGACCCAGTACTTC
TRBJ2-3	TRBV30	.	14	TRBD2	CAWSASGLRDTQYF	TGTGCCTGGAGTGCTAGCGGGCTACGAGATACGCAGTATTTT
TRBJ2-1	TRBV6-6	.	14	.	CASSYSLAGNEQFF	TGTGCCAGCAGTTACAGCCTAGCAGGCAATGAGCAGTTCTTC
TRBJ1-2	TRBV15	once	16	.	CATSRLTPGRDYGYTF	TGTGCCACCAGCAGACTCACCCCCGGGAGGGACTATGGCTACACCTTC
TRBJ2-2	TRBV11-2	once	14	TRBD1	CASSRQGVTGELFF	TGTGCCAGCAGCCGACAGGGTGTCACCGGGGAGCTGTTTTTT
TRBJ2-3	TRBV11-2	.	16	.	CASRRVARMITDTQYF	TGTGCCAGCAGGCGAGTAGCGCGGATGATCACAGATACGCAGTATTTT
TRBJ1-4	TRBV29-1	.	13	.	CSVLSRGGEKLFF	TGCAGCGTGCTAAGCAGGGGCGGTGAAAAACTGTTTTTT
TRBJ1-5	TRBV19	.	16	.	CASTTSEGWGNQPQHF	TGTGCCAGTACCACCTCCGAGGGTTGGGGCAATCAGCCCCAGCATTTT
TRBJ2-2	TRBV6-1	.	17	TRBD1	CASSGDRGYANTGELFF	TGTGCCAGCAGTGGGGACAGGGGATACGCGAACACCGGGGAGCTGTTTTTT
TRBJ1-2	TRBV6-5	.	14	.	CASSPGEGNYGYTF	TGTGCCAGCAGCCCAGGGGAGGGGAACTATGGCTACACCTTC
TRBJ1-1	TRBV19	.	16	TRBD1	CASSRATGVWGTEAFF	TGTGCCAGTAGTAGGGCTACAGGGGTTTGGGGCACTGAAGCTTTCTTT
TRBJ2-3	TRBV5-1	.	16	TRBD2	CASSSTGTSGTDTQYF	TGCGCCAGCAGCTCTACCGGGACTAGCGGCACAGATACGCAGTATTTT
TRBJ2-1	TRBV3-1/TRBV3-2	.	16	TRBD2	CASSQALAGINNEQFF	TGTGCCAGCAGCCAAGCACTAGCGGGAATAAACAATGAGCAGTTCTTC
TRBJ2-7	TRBV29-1	.	14	TRBD2	CSVGSGTSGYEQYF	TGCAGCGTGGGATCCGGGACTAGCGGCTACGAGCAGTACTTC
TRBJ1-3	TRBV30	few	14	.	CAWSTQGWGNTIYF	TGTGCCTGGAGTACCCAGGGGTGGGGAAACACCATATATTTT
TRBJ2-1	TRBV7-9	.	16	.	CASTPTGGTLGNEQFF	TGTGCCAGCACCCCCACCGGCGGGACGCTCGGTAATGAGCAGTTCTTC
TRBJ1-5	TRBV28	.	15	TRBD1	CASSPPGQAGQPQHF	TGTGCCAGCAGCCCTCCGGGACAGGCAGGTCAGCCCCAGCATTTT
TRBJ1-1	TRBV3-1/TRBV3-2	.	15	.	CASSQVYRVGTEAFF	TGTGCCAGCAGCCAAGTTTACCGGGTCGGAACTGAAGCTTTCTTT
TRBJ1-1	TRBV7-9	once	15	.	CASSLTRDKNTEAFF	TGTGCCAGCAGCTTAACCCGGGACAAGAACACTGAAGCTTTCTTT
TRBJ2-1	TRBV7-2	.	15	TRBD2	CASSPGGLDFNEQFF	TGTGCCAGCAGCCCGGGGGGACTAGATTTTAATGAGCAGTTCTTC
TRBJ2-1	TRBV7-3	once	19	.	CASSLKGGPGQLTYNEQFF	TGTGCCAGCAGCTTAAAAGGAGGGCCGGGACAGCTTACCTACAATGAGCAGTTCTTC
TRBJ2-1	TRBV6-5	.	16	TRBD2	CASSYSTVAGVNEQFF	TGTGCCAGCAGTTACTCGACGGTAGCGGGAGTAAATGAGCAGTTCTTC
TRBJ2-7	TRBV27	.	15	.	CASSSAGQRPSEQYF	TGTGCCAGCAGTTCCGCGGGACAGCGTCCGTCCGAGCAGTACTTC
TRBJ2-1	TRBV9	.	15	.	CASSAQDSTLNEQFF	TGTGCCAGCAGTGCGCAGGACTCCACGCTGAATGAGCAGTTCTTC
TRBJ1-2	TRBV27	few	14	.	CASSQGSQRPGYTF	TGTGCCAGCTCTCAGGGGTCCCAGCGCCCTGGCTACACCTTC
TRBJ2-3	TRBV20-1	.	16	.	CSASSGATTLTDTQYF	TGCAGTGCTAGTTCTGGGGCTACCACACTCACAGATACGCAGTATTTT
TRBJ1-1	TRBV4-1	.	14	.	CASSQARENTEAFF	TGCGCCAGCAGCCAGGCCAGGGAGAACACTGAAGCTTTCTTT
TRBJ1-3	TRBV11-2	.	14	.	CASSSTPYGNTIYF	TGTGCCAGCAGCTCCACACCTTACGGAAACACCATATATTTT
TRBJ2-1	TRBV11-1	.	16	TRBD2	CASSTYSGPSYNEQFF	TGTGCCAGCAGCACTTATAGCGGGCCGTCCTACAATGAGCAGTTCTTC
TRBJ2-1	TRBV7-9	.	14	TRBD2	CASSPSGRDNEQFF	TGTGCCAGCAGCCCTAGCGGGAGGGACAATGAGCAGTTCTTC
TRBJ1-1	TRBV12-1	.	16	.	CASSPTETGVNTEAFF	TGTGCCAGCAGCCCTACGGAGACAGGGGTGAACACTGAAGCTTTCTTT
TRBJ2-1	TRBV19	once	16	.	CASSLSRTFMGDEQFF	TGTGCCAGTAGTCTATCGCGGACTTTTATGGGTGATGAGCAGTTCTTC
TRBJ2-1	TRBV7-2	.	15	.	CASSLSSSAYNEQFF	TGTGCCAGCAGCTTAAGCTCATCCGCCTACAATGAGCAGTTCTTC
TRBJ2-3	TRBV19	.	17	TRBD1	CASSIRGGQGALDTQYF	TGTGCCAGTAGTATCCGTGGGGGACAGGGGGCTTTAGATACGCAGTATTTT
TRBJ2-5	TRBV19	.	16	TRBD2	CASSRRLAGRQETQYF	TGTGCCAGTAGTCGCCGACTAGCGGGTAGGCAAGAGACCCAGTACTTC
TRBJ1-1	TRBV6-5	.	13	TRBD1	CASRTGVNTEAFF	TGTGCCAGCAGGACAGGGGTGAACACTGAAGCTTTCTTT
TRBJ1-1	TRBV30	.	14	TRBD1	CAWSRNRGDTEAFF	TGTGCCTGGAGTAGGAACAGGGGGGACACTGAAGCTTTCTTT
TRBJ1-1	TRBV9	.	16	.	CASSLLGTSLSAEAFF	TGTGCCAGCAGCTTGTTGGGCACCTCTCTTTCAGCTGAAGCTTTCTTT
TRBJ1-5	TRBV7-2	.	15	TRBD1	CASSGQGLGNQPQHF	TGTGCCAGCAGCGGACAGGGTCTCGGGAATCAGCCCCAGCATTTT
TRBJ2-5	TRBV7-8	.	15	.	CASRVGAVGQETQYF	TGTGCCAGCAGAGTGGGGGCCGTGGGACAAGAGACCCAGTACTTC
TRBJ2-3	TRBV7-2	.	16	.	CASSLGLWRAGDTQYF	TGTGCCAGCAGCTTAGGACTGTGGCGGGCTGGGGATACGCAGTATTTT
TRBJ2-3	TRBV11-3	.	14	TRBD2	CASSSGLGTDTQYF	TGTGCCAGCAGCTCTGGACTAGGGACAGATACGCAGTATTTT
TRBJ2-1	TRBV24-1	.	17	TRBD2	CATSDTQASGRANEQFF	TGTGCCACCAGTGATACCCAAGCTAGCGGGAGGGCCAATGAGCAGTTCTTC